Reported below is one T cell receptor beta chain. Some clones are missing from TCRdb's copy, which holds only in-frame ones; the method was immunoSEQ multiplex PCR. Among about 100,000 clones listed, 91% were seen once. This entry comes from a study of blood T cell repertoires in COVID-19. For the study at large: Some COVID-19 samples were acute and others convalescent; all came from the United States, Italy and Spain. Nucleic acid was either cDNA or gDNA, and it came from T cells, B-cell-depleted T cells, or PBMCs.

This CDR3 comprises 12 residues. Trimming pared 5 bases from V and 7 bases from J, leaving 10 bases between. CDR1 and CDR2 from the germline V gene are SGHRS and YFSETQ. The sample consisted of peripheral blood. This clonotype was sampled from a man aged 18-30 years with acute or convalescent COVID-19. This rearrangement joins TRBV5-1 to TRBJ2-1; D is uncertain. CDR3 DNA sequence: TGCGCCAGCAGGTACGGTTCAAATGAGCAGTTCTTC. This sequence encodes CASRYGSNEQFF.